A single T cell receptor beta chain is shown here with its context. Its antigen is not known. Trimming cost V 4 bases and J 5 bases, with 3 bases left between them. The V gene's germline CDR1 is MNHNY and CDR2 SVGAGI (reference sequence). There are 12 residues in the CDR3. The data belong to a study of CD8+ T cells in alopecia areata. General study points: Mice showed clearer TCR sharing than patients did, a gap that was possibly HLA-related. Relative to normal scalp, lesional scalp, especially alopecia totalis/universalis, showed higher clonality. There were also resident alphabeta T cells of normal skin sequenced in scalp samples.

cDNA prepared by RNA extraction and subsequent reverse transcription served as the template for sequencing. The data were produced by immunoSEQ multiplex PCR, yet TCRdb's version contains in-frame clones alone and is incomplete. The sample has roughly 100,000 clones, 55% seen once. PBMCs served as the source from which CD4+ and CD8+ T cells were sorted. Sequenced input: CD4+ T cells sorted from blood. The J gene is TRBJ1-6, the V gene TRBV6-6, with D unclear. The sequence was obtained from a human donor in good health. This chain's CDR3 is CASSSHNSPLHF. The CDR3 DNA sequence: TGTGCCAGCAGTTCCCATAATTCACCCCTCCACTTT.